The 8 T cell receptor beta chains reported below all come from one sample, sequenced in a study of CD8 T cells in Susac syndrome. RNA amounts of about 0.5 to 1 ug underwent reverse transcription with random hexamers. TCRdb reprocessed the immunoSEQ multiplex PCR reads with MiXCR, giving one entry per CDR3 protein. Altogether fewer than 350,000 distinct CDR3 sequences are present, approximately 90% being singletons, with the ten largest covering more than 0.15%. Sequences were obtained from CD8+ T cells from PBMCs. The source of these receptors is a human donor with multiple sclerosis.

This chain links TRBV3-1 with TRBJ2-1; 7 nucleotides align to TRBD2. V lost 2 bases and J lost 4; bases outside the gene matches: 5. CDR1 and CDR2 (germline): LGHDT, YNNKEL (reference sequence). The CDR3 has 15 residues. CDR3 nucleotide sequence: TGTGCCAGCAGCCAAAGGGCTAGCGGTTACAATGAGCAGTTCTTC. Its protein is CASSQRASGYNEQFF.

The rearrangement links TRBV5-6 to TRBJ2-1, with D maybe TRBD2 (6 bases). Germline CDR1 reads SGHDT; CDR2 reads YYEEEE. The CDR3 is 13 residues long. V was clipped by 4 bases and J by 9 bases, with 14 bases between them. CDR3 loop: CASSVRDSPEQFF. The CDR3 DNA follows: TGTGCCAGCAGCGTACGGGACTCTCCTGAGCAGTTCTTC.

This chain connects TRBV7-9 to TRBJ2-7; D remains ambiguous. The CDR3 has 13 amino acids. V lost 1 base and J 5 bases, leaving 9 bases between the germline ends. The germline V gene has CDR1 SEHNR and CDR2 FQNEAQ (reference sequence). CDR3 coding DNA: TGTGCCAGCAGCTTAGGGAGTTTCGACGAGCAGTACTTC. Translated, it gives CASSLGSFDEQYF. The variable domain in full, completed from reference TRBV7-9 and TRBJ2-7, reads DTGVSQNPRHKITKRGQNVTFRCDPISEHNRLYWYRQTLGQGPEFLTYFQNEAQLEKSRLLSDRFSAERPKGSFSTLEIQRTEQGDSAMYLCASSLGSFDEQYFGPGTRLTVT.

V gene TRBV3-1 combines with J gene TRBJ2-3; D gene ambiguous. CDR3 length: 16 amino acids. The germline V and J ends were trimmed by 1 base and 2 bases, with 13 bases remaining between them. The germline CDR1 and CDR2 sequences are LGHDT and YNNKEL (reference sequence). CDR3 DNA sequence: TGTGCCAGCAGCCAAGGGTCTGTAGGGAACACAGATACGCAGTATTTT. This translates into CASSQGSVGNTDTQYF.

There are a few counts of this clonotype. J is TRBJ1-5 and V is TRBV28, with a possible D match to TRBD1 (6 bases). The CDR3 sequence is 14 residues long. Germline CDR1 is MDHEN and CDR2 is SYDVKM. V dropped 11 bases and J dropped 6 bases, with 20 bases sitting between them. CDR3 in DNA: TGTGCCGCGGGACTCACAGGGACCCCTCAGCCCCAGCATTTT. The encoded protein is CAAGLTGTPQPQHF.

This chain's CDR3 is CASSHRTEAYGYTF. For the CDR3, the DNA is TGTGCCAGCAGTCACAGGACAGAAGCCTATGGCTACACCTTC. The rearrangement links TRBV6-2 or TRBV6-3 to TRBJ1-2; D may be TRBD1 (6 bases). Germline lookup yields CDR1 MNHEY and CDR2 SVGEGT. With 5 bases removed from V and 4 bases from J, the gap between germline ends came to 14 bases. The CDR3 contains 14 residues.

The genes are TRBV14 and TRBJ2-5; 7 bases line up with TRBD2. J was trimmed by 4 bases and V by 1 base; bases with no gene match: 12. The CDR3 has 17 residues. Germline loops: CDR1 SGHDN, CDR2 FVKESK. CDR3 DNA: TGTGCCAGCAGCCAAGGGGAGCTCGGACTAGTCTTAGAGACCCAGTACTTC. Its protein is CASSQGELGLVLETQYF.

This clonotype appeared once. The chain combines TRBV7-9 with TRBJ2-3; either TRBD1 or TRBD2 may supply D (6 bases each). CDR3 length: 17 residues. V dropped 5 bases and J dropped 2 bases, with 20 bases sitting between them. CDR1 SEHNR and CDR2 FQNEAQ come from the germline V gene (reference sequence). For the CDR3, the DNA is TGTGCCAGCAGCACCCTTGGGGGCGGGGACTTCACAGATACGCAGTATTTT. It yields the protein CASSTLGGGDFTDTQYF.